Presented here are 32 T cell receptor beta chains from one specimen sequenced in a study of CXCR3-negative and CXCR3-positive naive CD8 T cells (dated by TCRdb to between 2017 and 2020). The investigation overall reported the following: Compared with CXCR3-negative naive cells, CXCR3-positive naive cells had TRB CDR3s with higher hydrophobicity (lower Kidera factor 4), lower energy, and higher strength and volume indices.

Antigen specificity for these receptors is unknown. TCRdb shows the sequencer as NextSeq 550. The Human TCR Profiling Kit (MiLaboratory) was used to prepare UMI-labeled 5' RACE TRB cDNA libraries. The reads, reprocessed by TCRdb, yield one row per CDR3 protein sequence and no DNA. The sample table holds under 85,000 distinct CDR3 sequences. The ten largest clones represent 0.6% to 0.7% of the sample. The sequenced sample consisted of naive CXCR3+ CD8+ T cells from blood. What the cell subset or site label conveys for this sample: CD45RO-CCR7+CD27+CD95- naive CD8+ T cells expressing CXCR3 (TNR3+). Every receptor here comes from a human donor in good health. Some clones in this sample may be carry-over from other donors' samples.

The chain joins TRBV12-3 or TRBV12-4 to TRBJ2-1; with no DNA, the TCRdb D assignment of TRBD2 cannot be verified. The CDR3 totals 19 residues. CDR3 residues: CASSPGTSGRTSSYNEQFF.

J is TRBJ1-5 and V is TRBV6-2 or TRBV6-3; absent DNA, TCRdb's TRBD1 call cannot be checked. Germline lookup yields CDR1 MNHEY and CDR2 SVGEGT. The CDR3 consists of 14 residues. CDR3 sequence reads: CASSYGTGVQPQHF.

The J gene is TRBJ2-3, the V gene TRBV14; TCRdb's assignment of TRBD2 cannot be checked, as there is no DNA. From germline, CDR1 is SGHDN and CDR2 FVKESK. CDR3 length: 15 residues. The CDR3 loop is CASSQGEAAPDTQYF.

This rearrangement joins TRBV29-1 to TRBJ2-7; TCRdb returns TRBD1, unconfirmable since there is no DNA. The germline V gene has CDR1 SQVTM and CDR2 ANQGSEA. This CDR3 region has 15 residues. CDR3 sequence reads: CSVEDPDRGFYEQYF.

The CDR3 is CSVEPAMYEQFF. This chain connects TRBV29-1 to TRBJ2-1. Germline V gene lookup returns CDR1 SQVTM and CDR2 ANQGSEA. The CDR3 runs to 12 residues.

V usage is TRBV12-3 or TRBV12-4 and J usage is TRBJ2-7; TCRdb selects TRBD2, and the lack of DNA leaves this call unchecked. The CDR3 consists of 15 residues. CDR3: CASSTGRGSPYEQYF.

The gene calls are TRBV6-5 and TRBJ2-7; TCRdb designates TRBD2, a call that cannot be tested without DNA. The CDR3 covers 13 residues. Germline values: CDR1 MNHEY, CDR2 SVGAGI. CDR3 residues: CASSVSRSREQYF.

The genes are TRBV28 and TRBJ1-6; TCRdb reports TRBD1, a call that lacks DNA to check it against. Per the germline V gene, CDR1 is MDHEN and CDR2 is SYDVKM. CDR3 size: 13 residues. The CDR3 protein is CASSPGQFLPLHF. The whole variable domain, filled in from reference TRBV28 and TRBJ1-6, reads DVKVTQSSRYLVKRTGEKVFLECVQDMDHENMFWYRQDPGLGLRLIYFSYDVKMKEKGDIPEGYSVSREKKERFSLILESASTNQTSMYLCASSPGQFLPLHFGNGTRLTVT.

V gene TRBV28 combines with J gene TRBJ1-4. The CDR3 sequence is 14 residues long. From germline, CDR1 is MDHEN and CDR2 SYDVKM. The CDR3 region is CASSPAGSDEKLFF. Complete variable domain (other parts from reference TRBV28 and TRBJ1-4): DVKVTQSSRYLVKRTGEKVFLECVQDMDHENMFWYRQDPGLGLRLIYFSYDVKMKEKGDIPEGYSVSREKKERFSLILESASTNQTSMYLCASSPAGSDEKLFFGSGTQLSVL.

This chain connects TRBV25-1 to TRBJ2-3; TCRdb lists TRBD1, though no DNA is available to test this call. The CDR3 extends over 17 amino acids. Germline V gene data show CDR1 as MGHDK and CDR2 as SYGVNS. The CDR3 spells CASSESWRGNPPDTQYF.

J is TRBJ2-7 and V is TRBV19; the TCRdb D gene call, TRBD2, has no DNA to confirm it. Germline-derived CDR1 and CDR2 are LNHDA and SQIVND (reference sequence). There are 14 residues in the CDR3. CDR3 protein: CASSPSGLTYEQYF.

This chain joins TRBV5-1 and TRBJ1-1. Germline assignment: CDR1 SGHRS and CDR2 YFSETQ. This CDR3 has 14 amino acids. The CDR3 region is CASSLALTNTEAFF.

The chain has TRBV29-1 and TRBJ2-7; the TRBD1 assignment by TCRdb is unverifiable without DNA. Germline-derived CDR1 and CDR2 are SQVTM and ANQGSEA. The CDR3 runs to 16 residues. The CDR3 spells CSVAPSGQGNPYEQYF.

The chain has TRBV20-1 and TRBJ2-7; no DNA is available, so the TRBD1 call from TCRdb remains unchecked. This CDR3 is built from 13 residues. Germline V gene lookup returns CDR1 DFQATT and CDR2 SNEGSKA (reference sequence). CDR3 in amino acids: CSASEGPGYEQYF.

This rearrangement joins TRBV20-1 to TRBJ2-1. CDR1 and CDR2 from the germline V gene are DFQATT and SNEGSKA (reference sequence). The CDR3 runs 15 residues. CDR3 in amino acids: CSAREDRSSYNEQFF.

The J gene is TRBJ2-7, the V gene TRBV7-9; lacking DNA, the TRBD1 call made by TCRdb goes unchecked. Germline CDR1 is SEHNR and CDR2 is FQNEAQ (reference sequence). The CDR3 loop spans 16 amino acids. This CDR3 is CASSLVGGGASYEQYF.

The V gene is TRBV6-6, the J gene TRBJ2-7. This CDR3 has 14 residues. CDR1 is MNHNY, CDR2 SVGAGI, per germline (reference sequence). CDR3: CASSYSRQEYEQYF.

The chain uses TRBV12-3 or TRBV12-4 and TRBJ2-3; without DNA, the TCRdb call of TRBD1 cannot be checked. CDR3 length equals 16 residues. The CDR3 region is CASSYSTGEETDTQYF.

This chain uses TRBV4-3 with TRBJ1-4. Germline CDR1 reads LGHNA; CDR2 reads YSLEER. The CDR3 has 15 residues. The CDR3 loop reads CASSQDRGGNEKLFF.

The rearrangement links TRBV20-1 to TRBJ1-1; as DNA is missing, the TRBD1 call by TCRdb cannot be tested. The germline gives CDR1 DFQATT, CDR2 SNEGSKA (reference sequence). CDR3 length: 14 residues. Here the CDR3 reads CSAGTGRGDTEAFF.

V gene TRBV21-1 combines with J gene TRBJ2-5; TCRdb reports TRBD2, a call that lacks DNA to check it against. TRBV21-1 is a known pseudogene. This CDR3 is 15 amino acids long. CDR3 protein: CASSKGGGTQETQYF.

The chain recombines TRBV4-1 with TRBJ1-5. CDR1 and CDR2 from the germline V gene are MGHRA and YSYEKL. CDR3 size: 15 residues. CDR3 region: CASSQGKDSNQPQHF.

The V call is TRBV6-1, the J call TRBJ2-7; the TCRdb D gene call, TRBD1, has no DNA to confirm it. CDR1 is MNHNS, CDR2 SASEGT, per germline. The CDR3 sequence is 14 residues long. The CDR3 reads CASSEGEGSYEQYF.

J is TRBJ1-6 and V is TRBV28. This CDR3 region has 15 residues. Germline lookup yields CDR1 MDHEN and CDR2 SYDVKM. The CDR3 spells CASTLDRLRGSPLHF.

This chain links TRBV7-6 with TRBJ2-1; the TRBD1 assignment by TCRdb is unverifiable without DNA. CDR3 length equals 16 residues. The germline CDR1 and CDR2 sequences are SGHVS and FNYEAQ. CDR3: CASSLQEAGGYNEQFF.

V is TRBV7-9 and J is TRBJ2-3. The CDR3 extends over 14 amino acids. Germline V gene data show CDR1 as SEHNR and CDR2 as FQNEAQ (reference sequence). The CDR3 is CASSSALVTDTQYF.

This chain joins TRBV7-9 and TRBJ1-1. The CDR3 is 16 residues long. Germline CDR1 is SEHNR and CDR2 is FQNEAQ (reference sequence). CDR3 loop: CASSLDTAGPKNEAFF.

The genes are TRBV5-1 and TRBJ2-1. The CDR3 totals 12 residues. The germline V gene has CDR1 SGHRS and CDR2 YFSETQ. The CDR3 here is CASRSSYNEQFF.

The V call is TRBV29-1, the J call TRBJ1-2; TCRdb's D call of TRBD1 is untestable without DNA. This CDR3 is built from 13 residues. CDR1 is SQVTM, CDR2 ANQGSEA, per germline. CDR3 loop: CSVPEGDNYGYTF.

The chain links TRBV6-2 or TRBV6-3 to TRBJ2-7; TCRdb's D call, TRBD1, is unchecked because there is no DNA. The CDR3 is 13 amino acids. Germline CDR1 and CDR2: MNHEY and SVGEGT. CDR3: CASNRDRTYEQYF.

The chain employs TRBV6-5 and TRBJ2-7; TCRdb gives TRBD1 as the D gene, but with no DNA this cannot be confirmed. The CDR3 has 15 residues. The germline gives CDR1 MNHEY, CDR2 SVGAGI. CDR3 in amino acids: CASSYDRGFLYEQYF.

This chain joins TRBV6-6 and TRBJ2-2; TCRdb outputs TRBD1, but without DNA this stays unchecked. Germline-derived CDR1 and CDR2 are MNHNY and SVGAGI (reference sequence). This CDR3 is 12 amino acids long. The CDR3 protein is CASSLYTGELFF.